These 19 T cell receptor beta chains were all obtained from the same sample, sequenced in a study of radiation and T cells in renal cell carcinoma (dated by TCRdb to about 2020). The library was generated by the immunoSEQ multiplex PCR assay. What TCRdb holds here is the immuneACCESS table cut down to in-frame rearrangements. Part of the clones is not present; checked against another copy, under half of the missing clones reflect an unresolved V gene, and the others are unexplained. The sample records under 200,000 clones, 88% of which are singletons. The top ten hold around 10% of the sample. This specimen's time point label, interpreted: blood 4 weeks post-SBRT, at nephrectomy. The sample's treatment or condition, from its label and the paper: 15 Gy SBRT to primary tumor, nephrectomy 4 weeks later. This sample comprised blood, obtained from a patient whose treatment included radiotherapy and nephrectomy. These receptors all stem from a woman in her 50s with renal cell carcinoma.

V gene TRBV5-1 combines with J gene TRBJ2-6; the D gene is possibly TRBD1 (6 bases). CDR1 is SGHRS and CDR2 is YFSETQ in the germline V gene. V was trimmed by 0 bases and J by 1 base, leaving 8 bases between them. CDR3 length: 16 residues. The CDR3 DNA reads TGCGCCAGCAGCTTGGACAGGGAATCTGGGGCCAACGTCCTGACTTTC. Translated: CASSLDRESGANVLTF.

The chain joins TRBV5-5 to TRBJ1-4; unclear D gene. The CDR3 has 16 residues. Germline V lookup: CDR1 SGHKS, CDR2 YYEKEE (reference sequence). With 4 bases removed from V and 2 bases from J, the gap between germline ends came to 15 bases. As DNA, the CDR3 is TGTGCCAGCAGCCAATTGGCGGAGCTCACTAATGAAAAACTGTTTTTT. It translates to CASSQLAELTNEKLFF.

J is TRBJ2-2 and V is TRBV18, with D uncertain. Per the germline V gene, CDR1 is KGHSH and CDR2 is LQKENI. The CDR3 consists of 11 residues. V was pared by 5 bases and J by 5 bases, with 3 bases between. CDR3 residues: CASSATGELFF. The CDR3 DNA is TGTGCCAGCTCAGCGACCGGGGAGCTGTTTTTT.

This clone came up once. The V gene is TRBV7-9, the J gene TRBJ1-5, with a possible D match to TRBD1 (6 bases). Germline loops: CDR1 SEHNR, CDR2 FQNEAQ (reference sequence). There are 16 residues in the CDR3. V was clipped by 5 bases and J by 4 bases, with 18 bases between them. The CDR3 nucleotides are TGTGCCAGCAGCACATCAGAGCGGGGGGCAAATCAGCCCCAGCATTTT. Its protein product is CASSTSERGANQPQHF.

V gene TRBV15 combines with J gene TRBJ1-1; D possibly corresponds to TRBD1 (5 bases). Looked up from germline, CDR1 is LNHNV and CDR2 is YYDKDF (reference sequence). Trimming left V 5 bases short and J 2 bases short, with 15 bases between. CDR3 length: 15 residues. CDR3 DNA: TGTGCCACCAGCTTAGGTCTCGGGGGAAACACTGAAGCTTTCTTT. Translated: CATSLGLGGNTEAFF.

This clone was observed a single time. The V call is TRBV4-1, the J call TRBJ1-6, with a weak D call TRBD1 (5 bases). The CDR3 spans 16 residues. The germline V and J ends were trimmed by 3 bases and 10 bases, with 19 bases remaining between them. Germline CDR1 reads MGHRA; CDR2 reads YSYEKL. CDR3 sequence reads: CASSQGPASPRSPLHF. In DNA, the CDR3 is TGCGCCAGCAGCCAGGGGCCCGCCAGTCCGAGGTCACCCCTCCACTTT.

The chain uses TRBV2 and TRBJ2-7, with a weak D call TRBD1 (6 bases). Trimming left V 5 bases short and J 3 bases short, with 11 bases between. This CDR3 contains 13 residues. The V gene's germline CDR1 is SNHLY and CDR2 FYNNEI. In nucleotides, the CDR3 is TGTGCCAGCAGTTACGACAGGAGCTACGAGCAGTACTTC. Translating gives CASSYDRSYEQYF. The full variable domain, its missing parts supplied by reference TRBV2 and TRBJ2-7, is EPEVTQTPSHQVTQMGQEVILRCVPISNHLYFYWYRQILGQKVEFLVSFYNNEISEKSEIFDDQFSVERPDGSNFTLKIRSTKLEDSAMYFCASSYDRSYEQYFGPGTRLTVT.

In DNA form, the CDR3 reads TGTGCCAGCAGTTACTCTATCGAGAACCACTACACCTTC. Translated, it gives CASSYSIENHYTF. The rearrangement joins TRBV6-5 to TRBJ1-2; D not certain. V shed 0 bases and J shed 10 bases, with 12 bases lying between them. CDR1 is MNHEY and CDR2 is SVGAGI in the germline V gene. There are 13 residues in the CDR3.

This clone was counted once. The chain combines TRBV25-1 with TRBJ2-7; D is unclear. The germline V and J ends were trimmed by 2 bases and 5 bases, with 10 bases remaining between them. The CDR3 is 13 residues long. Germline-derived CDR1 and CDR2 are MGHDK and SYGVNS. CDR3 bases: TGTGCCAGCAGTGAACCCCCCAGAGACGAGCAGTACTTC. Protein product: CASSEPPRDEQYF.

This clone was picked up one time. The V call is TRBV6-1, the J call TRBJ2-5; 9 positions match TRBD2. V lost 7 bases and J lost 4; bases outside the gene matches: 7. Germline CDR1 MNHNS, CDR2 SASEGT. This CDR3 is 14 amino acids long. The CDR3 DNA sequence: TGTGCCAGCAAAAGCGGGGGGACTGGAGAGACCCAGTACTTC. Translation gives CASKSGGTGETQYF.

The V call is TRBV13, the J call TRBJ2-3, with 7 nucleotides matching TRBD2. V lost 7 bases and J lost 0; bases outside the gene matches: 10. The CDR3 is 16 amino acids. CDR1 PRHDT and CDR2 FYEKMQ come from the germline V gene (reference sequence). The chain's CDR3 is CASTAVGTTSTDTQYF. In DNA form, the CDR3 reads TGTGCCAGCACCGCGGTAGGGACTACAAGCACAGATACGCAGTATTTT.

V and J are TRBV15 and TRBJ2-7; 8 bases line up with TRBD1. Germline CDR1 and CDR2: LNHNV and YYDKDF (reference sequence). The CDR3 loop spans 16 amino acids. J gave up 3 bases and V 9 bases, and 16 bases lay outside the gene matches. This CDR3 reads CATSGGQILSNYEQYF. CDR3 sequence (DNA): TGTGCCACGTCAGGGGGCCAAATCCTATCGAACTACGAGCAGTACTTC.

This chain connects TRBV5-8 to TRBJ2-3, with 10 bases matching TRBD2. The V gene end was trimmed by 0 bases and the J gene end by 0 bases; junction bases not matched to a gene: 7. The CDR3 is 18 residues long. Germline CDR1 is SGHTS and CDR2 is YDEGEE. CDR3: CASSLVLAGAPSTDTQYF. The CDR3 DNA follows: TGTGCCAGCAGCTTGGTTCTAGCGGGGGCTCCTAGCACAGATACGCAGTATTTT.

The J gene is TRBJ1-1, the V gene TRBV2; D remains ambiguous. CDR3 length: 10 amino acids. The V gene's germline CDR1 is SNHLY and CDR2 FYNNEI. Trimming left V 7 bases short and J 7 bases short, with 7 bases between. In DNA form, the CDR3 reads TGTGCCAGCATTACCAATGAAGCTTTCTTT. Protein: CASITNEAFF.

The rearrangement joins TRBV6-5 to TRBJ2-3, with 8 bases fitting TRBD2. The CDR3 is made up of 16 amino acids. Unmatched junction bases numbered 11, after V lost 2 bases and J lost 7 bases. Germline loops: CDR1 MNHEY, CDR2 SVGAGI. CDR3 loop: CASSYLTGGPSHTQYF. CDR3 DNA sequence: TGTGCCAGCAGTTACCTCACGGGGGGGCCTTCACATACGCAGTATTTT.

The chain joins TRBV2 to TRBJ2-7, with 10 bases fitting TRBD2. With V trimmed by 3 bases and J by 3 bases, 5 bases remained unmatched. This CDR3 contains 15 residues. CDR1 and CDR2 from the germline V gene are SNHLY and FYNNEI. CDR3 DNA sequence: TGTGCCAGCAGTGACCTAGCGGGGGCCTTCTACGAGCAGTACTTC. Protein sequence: CASSDLAGAFYEQYF.

The V call is TRBV5-4, the J call TRBJ2-3; the D is unclear. This CDR3 has 12 amino acids. V was pared by 1 base and J by 7 bases, with 7 bases between. Looked up from germline, CDR1 is SGHNT and CDR2 is YYREEE (reference sequence). DNA of the CDR3: TGTGCCAGCAGCTTGAACCGCTATACGCAGTATTTT. Protein sequence: CASSLNRYTQYF.

CDR3 region: CASSPTSGGSYEQYF. The CDR3 nucleotides read TGTGCCAGCAGCCCCACTAGCGGGGGGTCATACGAGCAGTACTTC. The rearrangement uses TRBV11-2 and TRBJ2-7, with 12 bases fitting TRBD2. The CDR3 extends over 15 amino acids. Germline CDR1 and CDR2: SGHAT and FQNNGV. With V trimmed by 5 bases and J by 4 bases, 6 bases remained unmatched.

This clone was observed once. The chain uses TRBV6-6 and TRBJ1-2, with TRBD1 matching over 8 bases. Germline CDR1 reads MNHNY; CDR2 reads SVGAGI (reference sequence). The CDR3 has 13 amino acids. Losses at the gene ends were 5 bases for V and 8 bases for J; bases not matched to a gene: 7. The CDR3 here is CASSKDRVLGYTF. In nucleotides, the CDR3 is TGTGCCAGCAGTAAGGACAGGGTCTTGGGCTACACCTTC.